The 9 T cell receptor beta chains below come from one sample, sequenced in a study of graft-versus-host responses after intestinal transplantation. TCRdb keeps only in-frame clones here, not all; method: immunoSEQ multiplex PCR. The sample lists over 85,000 clones, over 85% occurring once. Which antigens these TCRs recognize remains unknown. This material consisted of unstimulated CD8+ T cells sorted from spleen or lymph node cells, taken before intestinal transplant. These receptors were collected from a human donor who received an intestinal transplant.

The chain is built from TRBV2 and TRBJ2-7; TRBD2 might be the D (6 bases). Germline V gene data show CDR1 as SNHLY and CDR2 as FYNNEI. The CDR3 covers 18 residues. V was pared by 4 bases and J by 2 bases, with 24 bases between. The CDR3 reads CASSGRVFGDGVAYEQYF. In DNA, the CDR3 is TGTGCCAGCAGTGGGAGGGTGTTCGGCGACGGGGTCGCCTACGAGCAGTACTTC.

This sequence joins TRBV6-5 and TRBJ2-7, with D maybe TRBD2 (5 bases). This CDR3 contains 15 residues. V gave up 2 bases and J gave up 3 bases, with 14 bases separating them. The germline gives CDR1 MNHEY, CDR2 SVGAGI. The CDR3 DNA reads TGTGCCAGCAGTTACGCAGCCGGGATCAGCTACGAGCAGTACTTC. It translates to CASSYAAGISYEQYF.

V gene TRBV4-1 combines with J gene TRBJ2-7; 8 bases match TRBD2. The V gene's germline CDR1 is MGHRA and CDR2 YSYEKL. V trimming: 5 bases; J trimming: 2 bases; junction bases outside the gene matches: 8. This CDR3 has 15 residues. CDR3 sequence (DNA): TGCGCCAGCAGCGCTCGGGGGGGCTCAGCCTACGAGCAGTACTTC. It is translated as CASSARGGSAYEQYF.

About this clone itself: The same CDR3 can be traced to other DNA sequences in this sample. The V gene is TRBV19, the J gene TRBJ1-1; the D is unclear. V lost 9 bases to trimming and J lost 6 bases, with 17 bases between them. This CDR3 contains 13 residues. The germline CDR1 and CDR2 sequences are LNHDA and SQIVND (reference sequence). The CDR3 reads CASLSGPFSEAFF. The CDR3 nucleotides are TGTGCCAGCCTGAGCGGACCCTTCTCTGAAGCTTTCTTT.

This clone is a singleton in its sample. V is TRBV27 and J is TRBJ2-1; D perhaps matches TRBD2 (5 bases). Germline V lookup: CDR1 MNHEY, CDR2 SMNVEV (reference sequence). The CDR3 is made up of 13 amino acids. The V and J ends lost 2 bases and 3 bases respectively, with 5 bases between them. The CDR3 loop reads CASSLEGYNEQFF. The CDR3 nucleotides read TGTGCCAGCAGTTTAGAGGGCTACAATGAGCAGTTCTTC.

The chain uses TRBV13 and TRBJ2-3; 9 nucleotides agree with TRBD1. The CDR3 is 20 residues long. After removal of 5 bases from V and 4 bases from J, the junction contained 22 bases not matched to a gene. The germline gives CDR1 PRHDT, CDR2 FYEKMQ (reference sequence). The CDR3 nucleotides are TGTGCCAGCAGCCTAATCCATTTGGGACAGGGAGGTGAATCCCCAGATACGCAGTATTTT. The encoded protein is CASSLIHLGQGGESPDTQYF.

The V and J genes are TRBV30 and TRBJ2-7, with 9 bases fitting TRBD2. Germline V gene sequence: CDR1 GTSNPN, CDR2 SVGIG (reference sequence). The ends lost 6 bases at V and 2 bases at J; junction bases unmatched: 23. The CDR3 runs to 19 residues. The DNA of the CDR3 is TGTGCCTGTGTCAGTGCCTGGAGTGAGTTTGGGACTAGCCCCTACGAGCAGTACTTC. Translated, it gives CACVSAWSEFGTSPYEQYF.

This chain joins TRBV7-6 and TRBJ1-2; D remains unclear. Trimming left V 5 bases short and J 0 bases short, with 16 bases between. Germline V gene lookup returns CDR1 SGHVS and CDR2 FNYEAQ. There are 16 residues in the CDR3. CDR3 in DNA: TGTGCCAGCAGCCCCAGTCCCCTTTTATCTAACTATGGCTACACCTTC. Translated, it gives CASSPSPLLSNYGYTF.

The chain carries TRBV4-3 and TRBJ2-7, with D possibly being TRBD2 (5 bases). V shed 4 bases and J shed 0 bases, with 13 bases lying between them. Germline lookup yields CDR1 LGHNA and CDR2 YSLEER. The CDR3 runs to 15 residues. The CDR3 coding sequence is TGCGCCAGCAGCCCGTCGTATGGGAGCTCCTACGAGCAGTACTTC. Translation: CASSPSYGSSYEQYF.